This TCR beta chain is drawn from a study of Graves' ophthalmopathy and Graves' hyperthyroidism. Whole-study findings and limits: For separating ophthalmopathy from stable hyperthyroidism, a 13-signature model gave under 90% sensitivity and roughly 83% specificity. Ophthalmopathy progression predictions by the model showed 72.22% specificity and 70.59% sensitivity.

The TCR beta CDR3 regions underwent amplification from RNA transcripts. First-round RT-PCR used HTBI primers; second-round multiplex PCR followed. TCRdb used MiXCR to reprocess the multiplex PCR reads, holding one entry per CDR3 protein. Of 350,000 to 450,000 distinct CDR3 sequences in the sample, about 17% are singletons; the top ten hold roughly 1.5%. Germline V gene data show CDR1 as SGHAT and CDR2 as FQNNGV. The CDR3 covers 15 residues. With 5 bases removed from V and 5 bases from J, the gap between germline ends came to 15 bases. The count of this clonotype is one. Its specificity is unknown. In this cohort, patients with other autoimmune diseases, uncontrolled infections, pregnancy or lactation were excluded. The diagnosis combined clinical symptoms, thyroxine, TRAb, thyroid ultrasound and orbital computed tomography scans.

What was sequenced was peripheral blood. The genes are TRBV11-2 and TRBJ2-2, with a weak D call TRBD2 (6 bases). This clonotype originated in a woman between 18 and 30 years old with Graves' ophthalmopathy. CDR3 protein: CASSSLEGRTGELFF. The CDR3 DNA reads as TGTGCCAGCAGCAGCCTGGAGGGTCGTACCGGGGAGCTGTTTTTT.